Below, one T cell receptor beta chain is given with its context. The CDR3 runs 15 residues. Germline V gene lookup returns CDR1 GTSNPN and CDR2 SVGIG (reference sequence). Trimming left V 3 bases short and J 0 bases short, with 11 bases between. The method was immunoSEQ multiplex PCR; TCRdb's version includes in-frame clones alone and lacks a portion of them. The sample has approximately 390,000 clones; approximately 85% are singletons. Which cohort a participant joined came from the clinical history participants gave. The data are from a study of blood T cell repertoires in COVID-19. At the level of the study: Italy, Spain and the United States were the sources of the convalescent and acute COVID-19 samples. T cells, B-cell-depleted T cells, or PBMCs provided the cDNA or gDNA that served as material.

The sample comprised PBMCs or T cells enriched from blood (not recorded which). The V call is TRBV30, the J call TRBJ2-2; the D gene is possibly TRBD2 (6 bases). The receptor was derived from a woman aged 40 to 55 with acute COVID-19. The CDR3 coding sequence is TGTGCCTGGAGGGGGGGAGTCGCGAACACCGGGGAGCTGTTTTTT. Translated, it gives CAWRGGVANTGELFF.